One sample yielded the 3 T cell receptor beta chains listed below, sequenced in a study of blood T cell repertoires in COVID-19. Only in-frame clones appear in the TCRdb table, and some are missing; sequencing was by immunoSEQ multiplex PCR. This sample has tens of thousands of clones, with around 81% found just once. Sequenced sample: peripheral blood. These receptors all stem from a man aged 80 or over with COVID-19, enrolled during active disease.

The rearrangement uses TRBV2 and TRBJ2-6; 9 positions agree with TRBD1. The CDR3 loop spans 17 amino acids. Per the germline V gene, CDR1 is SNHLY and CDR2 is FYNNEI. Losses at the gene ends were 2 bases for V and 1 base for J; bases not matched to a gene: 3. The CDR3: CASSETGQGSGANVLTF. The DNA for the CDR3 is TGTGCCAGCAGTGAAACCGGACAGGGGTCTGGGGCCAACGTCCTGACTTTC.

The chain employs TRBV2 and TRBJ1-2; no clear D. This CDR3 has 12 amino acids. In germline, CDR1 is SNHLY, CDR2 FYNNEI. V was cut by 5 bases and J by 1 base, with 5 bases left in between. CDR3 DNA sequence: TGTGCCAGCAGTATCTATAACTATGGCTACACCTTC. This translates into CASSIYNYGYTF. The entire variable domain, with the rest obtained from reference TRBV2 and TRBJ1-2, is as follows: EPEVTQTPSHQVTQMGQEVILRCVPISNHLYFYWYRQILGQKVEFLVSFYNNEISEKSEIFDDQFSVERPDGSNFTLKIRSTKLEDSAMYFCASSIYNYGYTFGSGTRLTVV.

This chain uses TRBV28 with TRBJ1-2, with TRBD1 matching 8 bases. This CDR3 is built from 14 residues. V trimming: 7 bases; J trimming: 7 bases; junction bases outside the gene matches: 11. Germline V gene sequence: CDR1 MDHEN, CDR2 SYDVKM. The CDR3 nucleotides are TGTGCCAGCACGGACAGGGAATCCATCCGTGGCTACACCTTC. Protein sequence: CASTDRESIRGYTF.